Below are 28 T cell receptor beta chains sequenced from a single sample in a study of neurological immune-mediated disorders. TCRdb reprocessed the 5' RACE reads via MiXCR and lists one record per CDR3 protein. The repertoire has under 80,000 distinct CDR3 sequences, approximately 10% of them found once; the top ten carry about 1.7%. Sequences were obtained from PBMCs. These receptors all come from a man in his forties or fifties in good health.

This clonotype showed up many times. The rearrangement joins TRBV27 to TRBJ2-7, with 8 bases that match TRBD2. CDR1 and CDR2 (germline): MNHEY, SMNVEV (reference sequence). Unmatched junction bases numbered 19, after V lost 5 bases and J lost 7 bases. The CDR3 covers 17 residues. The CDR3 sequence: CASSPNPGTRSRWEQYF. The CDR3 DNA sequence: TGTGCCAGCAGTCCAAATCCCGGGACTAGGTCCAGATGGGAGCAGTACTTC.

The sample holds one count of this clonotype. No conserved phenylalanine or tryptophan ends this CDR3, so it is likely a read error. J is TRBJ1-5 and V is TRBV7-2; D is unresolved. Germline V gene sequence: CDR1 SGHTA, CDR2 FQGNSA. This CDR3 region has 15 residues. The chain's CDR3 is CAISARVGSNQPQHI. The CDR3 nucleotides are TGTGCCATCAGCGCACGCGTCGGAAGCAATCAGCCCCAGCATATT.

This clonotype turned up a few times. V usage is TRBV3-1 and J usage is TRBJ1-6, with 7 bases aligning to TRBD1. The CDR3 spans 15 residues. Germline CDR1 reads LGHDT; CDR2 reads YNNKEL (reference sequence). Trimming cost V 3 bases and J 7 bases; bases outside gene matches: 6. The CDR3 DNA reads as TGTGCCAGCAGCCATGGCGACAGGGACAATTCACCCCTCCACTTT. It encodes CASSHGDRDNSPLHF.

This clonotype was observed at least ten times. The chain has TRBV5-1 and TRBJ2-1, with D tentatively TRBD1 (5 bases). The germline gives CDR1 SGHRS, CDR2 YFSETQ. V was cut by 0 bases and J by 7 bases, with 8 bases left in between. The CDR3 is 13 residues long. The CDR3 DNA sequence: TGCGCCAGCAGCTTGGCCCAGGGAAATGAGCAGTTCTTC. This gives the protein CASSLAQGNEQFF.

This clonotype was observed many times. The J gene is TRBJ2-3, the V gene TRBV5-1; D is ambiguous. V was pared by 6 bases and J by 0 bases, with 14 bases between. The CDR3 is made up of 15 amino acids. Germline CDR1 is SGHRS and CDR2 is YFSETQ. CDR3 in DNA: TGCGCCAGCAAGGCCGTTTGGGGAAGCACAGATACGCAGTATTTT. As protein: CASKAVWGSTDTQYF.

This clonotype was counted ten times or more. The chain uses TRBV12-3 or TRBV12-4 and TRBJ1-6; the D gene is possibly TRBD1 (5 bases). V lost 7 bases and J lost 10, with 17 bases in between. The CDR3 runs 14 residues. The CDR3 reads CASTGIQRGSPLHF. As DNA, the CDR3 is TGTGCCAGCACCGGTATCCAGAGGGGCTCACCCCTCCACTTT.

The sample holds many counts of this clonotype. The rearrangement joins TRBV6-5 to TRBJ2-1; 8 nucleotides line up with TRBD2. Unmatched junction bases numbered 2, after V lost 2 bases and J lost 2 bases. CDR3 size: 15 residues. Germline CDR1 reads MNHEY; CDR2 reads SVGAGI. The CDR3 sequence is CASSYRTSPYNEQFF. The CDR3 bases are TGTGCCAGCAGTTACCGGACTAGCCCCTACAATGAGCAGTTCTTC.

Ten or more counts support this clonotype. V is TRBV12-3 or TRBV12-4 and J is TRBJ1-2; 10 nucleotides agree with TRBD1. CDR3 length: 14 residues. Trimming at V came to 4 bases and at J to 8 bases, leaving 7 bases not matched to a gene. CDR3 in DNA: TGTGCCAGCAGTTACCGGACAGGGGGTTTAGGCTACACCTTC. Its translation is CASSYRTGGLGYTF.

In this sample, this clonotype turned up many times. The chain joins TRBV20-1 to TRBJ2-5, with TRBD2 matching over 9 bases. CDR1 and CDR2 from the germline V gene are DFQATT and SNEGSKA (reference sequence). The CDR3 sequence is 15 residues long. The V segment lost 6 bases and the J segment 3 bases; nucleotides outside the gene matches: 11. The CDR3 loop is CSARGSGGLKETQYF. In DNA form, the CDR3 reads TGCAGTGCAAGGGGAAGCGGGGGGCTGAAAGAGACCCAGTACTTC.

This clonotype was seen at least ten times. The chain links TRBV3-1 to TRBJ2-1; TRBD1 matches 7 bases. V lost 4 bases, J lost 2 bases, and 5 bases stayed unmatched. The CDR3 consists of 15 residues. Germline V gene lookup returns CDR1 LGHDT and CDR2 YNNKEL (reference sequence). In DNA, the CDR3 is TGTGCCAGCAGCCCAAGGCAGGGGGCCTACAATGAGCAGTTCTTC. Encoded protein: CASSPRQGAYNEQFF.

This clonotype was seen at least ten times. This chain connects TRBV7-2 to TRBJ2-1; 7 bases match TRBD1. From germline, CDR1 is SGHTA and CDR2 FQGNSA. Trimming removed 5 bases from V and 8 bases from J; junction bases left unmatched: 12. There are 15 residues in the CDR3. The chain's CDR3 is CASSQINRGADEQFF. CDR3 bases: TGTGCCAGCAGCCAAATAAACAGGGGTGCGGATGAGCAGTTCTTC.

Comment on this clonotype: The junction shows a germline mismatch at one end, possibly a read error. V is TRBV30 and J is TRBJ2-1, with D uncertain. This CDR3 comprises 16 residues. CDR1 and CDR2 (germline): GTSNPN, SVGIG (reference sequence). The CDR3 region is CAWSSAGLTSFNEQFF. The DNA of the CDR3 is TGTGCCTGGAGTTCGGCCGGGCTGACTTCCTTCAATGAGCAGTTCTTC.

There are a few counts of this clonotype. The chain joins TRBV7-3 to TRBJ2-7, with 9 bases aligning to TRBD2. This CDR3 region has 16 residues. V gave up 0 bases and J gave up 4 bases; unmatched junction bases: 7. Germline V gives CDR1 SGHTA, CDR2 FQGTGA. CDR3 in amino acids: CASSLTLASGTYEQYF. In nucleotides, the CDR3 is TGTGCCAGCAGCTTAACGTTGGCTAGCGGGACGTACGAGCAGTACTTC.

This clonotype has only a few counts. The chain recombines TRBV6-6 with TRBJ2-3; TRBD1 agrees at 9 bases. The J segment lost 1 base and the V segment lost 10 bases, leaving 3 bases of the junction unmatched. Germline assignment: CDR1 MNHNY and CDR2 SVGAGI (reference sequence). This CDR3 region has 13 residues. The CDR3, as DNA: TGTGCCACGGGGGACAGGGGCACAGATACGCAGTATTTT. Translating it yields CATGDRGTDTQYF.

V gene TRBV9 combines with J gene TRBJ2-3; TRBD1 agrees at 8 bases. The junction had 9 bases not matched to a gene; V was cut back by 3 bases and J by 6 bases. This CDR3 spans 15 amino acids. Germline assignment: CDR1 SGDLS and CDR2 YYNGEE. The CDR3 DNA sequence: TGTGCCAGCAGCGCCCGAAACAGGGGGACCGATACGCAGTATTTT. Its translation: CASSARNRGTDTQYF. Variable domain in full (rest from reference TRBV9 and TRBJ2-3): DSGVTQTPKHLITATGQRVTLRCSPRSGDLSVYWYQQSLDQGLQFLIQYYNGEERAKGNILERFSAQQFPDLHSELNLSSLELGDSALYFCASSARNRGTDTQYFGPGTRLTVL.

This clonotype was observed at least ten times. The chain joins TRBV4-1 to TRBJ2-7; 8 bases are a match to TRBD2. Trimming took 1 base from V and 4 from J; bases not matched to a gene: 9. Germline CDR1 reads MGHRA; CDR2 reads YSYEKL. The CDR3 is 16 residues long. CDR3 sequence reads: CASSQGGTSGIYEQYF. CDR3 in DNA: TGCGCCAGCAGCCAAGGGGGTACTAGCGGAATATACGAGCAGTACTTC.

This clonotype was recorded many times. The J gene is TRBJ2-3, the V gene TRBV5-1; D unclear. The germline gives CDR1 SGHRS, CDR2 YFSETQ. V was cut by 2 bases and J by 0 bases, with 13 bases left in between. This CDR3 is 16 amino acids long. This CDR3 is CASSFRTALSTDTQYF. In DNA, the CDR3 is TGCGCCAGCAGCTTCCGGACCGCGCTTAGCACAGATACGCAGTATTTT.

This clonotype was counted at least ten times. The chain uses TRBV12-3 or TRBV12-4 and TRBJ2-7; TRBD1 agrees at 7 bases. The CDR3 spans 14 residues. V shed 3 bases, J shed 3 bases, and the junction held 5 bases outside the gene matches. Here the CDR3 reads CASSFGTVLYEQYF. The CDR3 DNA follows: TGTGCCAGCAGTTTCGGGACAGTTCTCTACGAGCAGTACTTC.

The V and J genes are TRBV20-1 and TRBJ1-1; 8 bases are shared with TRBD1. This CDR3 is built from 14 residues. In germline, CDR1 is DFQATT, CDR2 SNEGSKA (reference sequence). Trimming cost V 5 bases and J 0 bases; bases outside gene matches: 5. This chain's CDR3 is CSALSGGMNTEAFF. The CDR3 nucleotides read TGCAGTGCTTTATCAGGGGGCATGAACACTGAAGCTTTCTTT.

There are many counts of this clonotype. V gene TRBV29-1 combines with J gene TRBJ2-1, with a tentative D call TRBD1 (6 bases). Trimming took 6 bases from V and 0 from J, leaving 18 bases between them. Germline V gives CDR1 SQVTM, CDR2 ANQGSEA. CDR3 length: 16 residues. The CDR3 loop is CSVQGHRWSSYNEQFF. The CDR3 DNA is TGCAGCGTCCAGGGGCACCGGTGGAGCTCCTACAATGAGCAGTTCTTC.

Ten or more counts support this clonotype. This chain links TRBV28 with TRBJ2-7, with 9 bases lining up with TRBD1. V shed 6 bases, J shed 4 bases, and the junction held 10 bases outside the gene matches. CDR1 MDHEN and CDR2 SYDVKM come from the germline V gene. The CDR3 is 15 amino acids. The CDR3 DNA reads TGTGCCAGCAGGACACAGGGGGCTCGATCGTACGAGCAGTACTTC. This translates into CASRTQGARSYEQYF.

This clonotype was counted ten times or more. The J gene is TRBJ2-5, the V gene TRBV20-1; 8 bases match TRBD2. Per the germline V gene, CDR1 is DFQATT and CDR2 is SNEGSKA (reference sequence). The ends lost 5 bases at V and 3 bases at J; junction bases unmatched: 8. This CDR3 contains 14 residues. CDR3 DNA: TGCAGTGCTCCTGTCCGGGAGGGCGAAGAGACCCAGTACTTC. Translation: CSAPVREGEETQYF.

This clonotype appeared many times. The chain joins TRBV6-5 to TRBJ2-1, with a weak D call TRBD1 (6 bases). V dropped 2 bases and J dropped 4 bases, with 15 bases sitting between them. Germline V gene data show CDR1 as MNHEY and CDR2 as SVGAGI. This CDR3 region has 16 residues. The CDR3 coding sequence is TGTGCCAGCAGTTACGTGGGGACATGGGCGTACAATGAGCAGTTCTTC. Translation: CASSYVGTWAYNEQFF.

The table lists this clonotype with many counts. V and J are TRBV14 and TRBJ2-5, with D possibly TRBD2 on 6 matching bases. Trimming pared 1 base from V and 1 base from J, leaving 16 bases between. The CDR3 runs 17 residues. CDR1 SGHDN and CDR2 FVKESK come from the germline V gene. As DNA, the CDR3 is TGTGCCAGCAGCCAAGGAGAAGGGACTCATCGCCAAGAGACCCAGTACTTC. Translating it yields CASSQGEGTHRQETQYF. The full variable domain, rest sourced from reference TRBV14 and TRBJ2-5, is EAGVTQFPSHSVIEKGQTVTLRCDPISGHDNLYWYRRVMGKEIKFLLHFVKESKQDESGMPNNRFLAERTGGTYSTLKVQPAELEDSGVYFCASSQGEGTHRQETQYFGPGTRLLVL.

This clonotype was seen ten or more times. This chain joins TRBV6-5 and TRBJ1-4, with 9 bases lining up with TRBD1. The CDR3 covers 14 residues. The junction had 7 bases not matched to a gene; V was cut back by 6 bases and J by 8 bases. Germline V gene lookup returns CDR1 MNHEY and CDR2 SVGAGI. CDR3 amino acids: CASRNRGHGEKLFF. CDR3 bases: TGTGCCAGCAGGAACAGGGGGCATGGGGAAAAACTGTTTTTT.

There are many counts of this clonotype. The chain combines TRBV20-1 with TRBJ1-5; D is possibly TRBD1 (5 bases). The V end lost 6 bases, the J end lost 0 bases, and 15 bases lay between the germline ends. The length of the CDR3 is 15 residues. Germline V CDR1 and CDR2: DFQATT, SNEGSKA (reference sequence). CDR3 in amino acids: CSAIGRGSSNQPQHF. The DNA for the CDR3 is TGCAGTGCCATCGGGAGGGGCAGTAGCAATCAGCCCCAGCATTTT.

This clonotype was seen more than once but under ten times. In nucleotides, the CDR3 is TGCGCCAGCAGCTTAACAGGGGGATTGGGCACCGGGGAGCTGTTTTTT. Amino acids: CASSLTGGLGTGELFF. V gene TRBV5-1 combines with J gene TRBJ2-2; 8 bases match TRBD1. Germline V CDR1 and CDR2: SGHRS, YFSETQ. This CDR3 has 16 residues. The V gene end was trimmed by 2 bases and the J gene end by 4 bases; junction bases not matched to a gene: 7.

This clonotype showed up many times. This chain's CDR3 is CASSQMETSGINEQFF. Written as DNA, the CDR3 is TGCGCCAGCAGCCAAATGGAGACTAGCGGGATAAATGAGCAGTTCTTC. The V gene is TRBV4-1, the J gene TRBJ2-1, with 11 bases identical to TRBD2. J lost 7 bases, V lost 2 bases, and 7 bases had no gene match. Germline V CDR1 and CDR2: MGHRA, YSYEKL. This CDR3 region has 16 residues.